These 27 T cell receptor beta chains were sequenced from one sample in a study of blood T cell repertoires in COVID-19. The data were produced by immunoSEQ multiplex PCR, yet TCRdb's version contains in-frame clones alone and is incomplete. The sample lists around 250,000 clones, 80% to 85% occurring once. Sequenced: PBMCs or T cells enriched from blood (not recorded which). These receptors originate from a middle-aged man who had recovered from COVID-19.

For this clone: The identical CDR3 is also encoded by other nucleotide sequences in the sample. This chain joins TRBV2 and TRBJ1-4; D ambiguous. The CDR3 is 14 residues long. V lost 2 bases to trimming and J lost 8 bases, with 12 bases between them. CDR1 SNHLY and CDR2 FYNNEI come from the germline V gene. CDR3 nucleotide sequence: TGTGCCAGCAGTGAAAGGGAGGCGAACGAAAAACTGTTTTTT. Its translation is CASSEREANEKLFF.

The chain carries TRBV3-1 (or the pseudogene TRBV3-2) and TRBJ1-3; possible D gene TRBD1, 6 bases. The CDR3 has 16 amino acids. Germline V gene lookup returns CDR1 LGHDT and CDR2 YNNKEL (reference sequence). The V and J ends lost 4 bases and 2 bases respectively, with 15 bases between them. The CDR3 DNA follows: TGTGCCAGCAGCCCACAAGACAGGTCCACTGGAAACACCATATATTTT. This codes for CASSPQDRSTGNTIYF.

The CDR3 loop reads CASSPGAGVNQPQHF. DNA of the CDR3: TGTGCCAGCAGCCCTGGTGCGGGGGTCAATCAGCCCCAGCATTTT. This chain joins TRBV3-1 (or the pseudogene TRBV3-2) and TRBJ1-5, with D tentatively TRBD1 (5 bases). The germline gives CDR1 LGHDT, CDR2 YNNKEL (reference sequence). This CDR3 contains 15 residues. Trimming took 4 bases from V and 3 from J, leaving 13 bases between them.

V is TRBV12-2 and J is TRBJ2-7; TRBD1 reflects the table's D call only, with no check against the DNA. TRBV12-2 is noted as a pseudogene. CDR3 size: 16 residues. This CDR3 is CASRLAYQGFSSEQYF. The CDR3, as DNA: TGTGCAAGTCGCTTAGCTTACCAGGGGTTCTCTTCCGAGCAGTACTTC.

The chain joins TRBV3-1 (or the pseudogene TRBV3-2) to TRBJ1-2; 7 bases map to TRBD1. CDR3 length: 14 residues. Germline trimming cut 4 bases from V and 7 bases from J; bases unmatched to any gene: 9. The germline gives CDR1 LGHDT, CDR2 YNNKEL (reference sequence). CDR3 in amino acids: CASSLRQGRGGYTF. The DNA of the CDR3 is TGTGCCAGCAGCCTACGACAGGGTCGAGGTGGCTACACCTTC.

V and J are TRBV28 and TRBJ2-6, with a tentative D call TRBD2 (5 bases). The CDR3 sequence is 16 residues long. CDR1 is MDHEN and CDR2 is SYDVKM in the germline V gene. With 3 bases removed from V and 2 bases from J, the gap between germline ends came to 11 bases. The CDR3 region is CASSFLLGPGANVLTF. The CDR3, as DNA: TGTGCCAGCAGTTTTTTACTAGGGCCTGGGGCCAACGTCCTGACTTTC.

The chain links TRBV7-3 to TRBJ2-3, with a possible D match to TRBD1 (5 bases). This CDR3 has 15 residues. Germline-derived CDR1 and CDR2 are SGHTA and FQGTGA. V was trimmed by 4 bases and J by 2 bases, leaving 13 bases between them. The CDR3 here is CASSSDRTYTDTQYF. DNA for the CDR3: TGTGCCAGCAGCTCCGACAGAACCTACACAGATACGCAGTATTTT.

The CDR3 reads CASSTLVAGEQYF. DNA for the CDR3: TGTGCCAGCTCCACACTTGTAGCGGGCGAGCAGTACTTC. The chain links TRBV18 to TRBJ2-7; 7 bases agree with TRBD2. This CDR3 contains 13 residues. V lost 6 bases to trimming and J lost 6 bases; unmatched junction nucleotides: 8. CDR1 and CDR2 (germline): KGHSH, LQKENI.

This clone was observed once. The chain uses TRBV10-3 and TRBJ2-1, with 9 bases identical to TRBD1. Germline-derived CDR1 and CDR2 are ENHRY and SYGVKD. V was pared by 6 bases and J by 6 bases, with 9 bases of the junction left unmatched. The CDR3 totals 15 residues. The CDR3 DNA reads TGTGCCATCAGCGGACAGGGGCCGGGAGGCAATGAGCAGTTCTTC. It is translated as CAISGQGPGGNEQFF.

The rearrangement uses TRBV5-1 and TRBJ1-2; D uncertain. V was clipped by 1 base and J by 2 bases, with 6 bases between them. Germline V CDR1 and CDR2: SGHRS, YFSETQ. The CDR3 is made up of 13 amino acids. The CDR3 sequence: CASSLRENYGYTF. CDR3 sequence (DNA): TGCGCCAGCAGCTTGAGGGAGAACTATGGCTACACCTTC.

CDR3 in DNA: TGTGCCAGCAGCGGGAGGACAGGGGGCGCCGAGCAGTACTTC. The encoded protein is CASSGRTGGAEQYF. The genes are TRBV5-4 and TRBJ2-7; TRBD1 matches 11 bases. This CDR3 has 14 amino acids. The trim removed 4 bases at V and 6 bases at J, leaving 6 bases unmatched. The germline V gene encodes CDR1 SGHNT and CDR2 YYREEE (reference sequence).

The chain is built from TRBV2 and TRBJ1-2; 11 bases align to TRBD1. The V gene's germline CDR1 is SNHLY and CDR2 FYNNEI. CDR3 length: 13 residues. The V and J ends lost 6 bases and 9 bases, in that order; junction bases with no gene match: 6. CDR3 sequence: CASSTRDRGSYTF. The CDR3 DNA reads TGTGCCAGCAGCACCAGGGACAGGGGGAGCTACACCTTC.

The V gene is TRBV28, the J gene TRBJ1-2, with D possibly being TRBD1 (5 bases). Looked up from germline, CDR1 is MDHEN and CDR2 is SYDVKM. V shed 5 bases and J shed 2 bases, with 15 bases lying between them. This CDR3 is built from 15 residues. CDR3 nucleotides: TGTGCCAGCAGTACAACTTCGGGGGAGAACTATGGCTACACCTTC. Protein product: CASSTTSGENYGYTF.

This chain joins TRBV30 and TRBJ2-7; D is unresolved. CDR3 length: 13 amino acids. Germline V gene sequence: CDR1 GTSNPN, CDR2 SVGIG (reference sequence). Trimming took off 2 bases at V and 1 base at J, with 9 bases between the two ends. CDR3 in amino acids: CAWSTEPSYEQYF. In DNA, the CDR3 is TGTGCCTGGAGTACTGAGCCTTCCTACGAGCAGTACTTC. Combining the CDR3 with reference TRBV30 and TRBJ2-7 gives the whole variable domain SQTIHQWPATLVQPVGSPLSLECTVEGTSNPNLYWYRQAAGRGLQLLFYSVGIGQISSEVPQNLSASRPQDRQFILSSKKLLLSDSGFYLCAWSTEPSYEQYFGPGTRLTVT.

The CDR3 is CASNFQEGWSRGYTF. The CDR3 DNA is TGTGCCAGCAATTTTCAGGAGGGTTGGTCAAGAGGCTACACCTTC. The rearrangement joins TRBV2 to TRBJ1-2; D is ambiguous. Trimming removed 7 bases at V and 8 bases at J, with 23 bases between. The length of the CDR3 is 15 residues. The V gene's germline CDR1 is SNHLY and CDR2 FYNNEI.

The chain uses TRBV15 and TRBJ2-2, with D uncertain. The germline gives CDR1 LNHNV, CDR2 YYDKDF (reference sequence). This CDR3 has 17 residues. V lost 5 bases, J lost 1 base, and 17 bases lay in between. CDR3 nucleotide sequence: TGTGCCACCAGCCCCAAGAGACTGTTAGGGAACACCGGGGAGCTGTTTTTT. Translation gives CATSPKRLLGNTGELFF.

The chain has TRBV19 and TRBJ1-1; 11 bases line up with TRBD1. Trimming at V came to 3 bases and at J to 4 bases, leaving 7 bases not matched to a gene. Germline V gene data show CDR1 as LNHDA and CDR2 as SQIVND (reference sequence). The CDR3 has 16 amino acids. In DNA form, the CDR3 reads TGTGCCAGTAGTATTTCGGACAGGGGGCGCGGCACTGAAGCTTTCTTT. Encoded protein: CASSISDRGRGTEAFF.

This clone was observed a single time. The chain uses TRBV18 and TRBJ2-6; 10 nucleotides agree with TRBD2. The germline V gene encodes CDR1 KGHSH and CDR2 LQKENI. Unmatched junction bases numbered 4, after V lost 3 bases and J lost 2 bases. This CDR3 has 17 amino acids. Here the CDR3 reads CASSPPAGGTGANVLTF. In DNA, the CDR3 is TGTGCCAGCTCACCCCCAGCGGGGGGGACTGGGGCCAACGTCCTGACTTTC. The complete variable domain, with remaining parts taken from reference TRBV18 and TRBJ2-6, reads NAGVMQNPRHLVRRRGQEARLRCSPMKGHSHVYWYRQLPEEGLKFMVYLQKENIIDESGMPKERFSAEFPKEGPSILRIQQVVRGDSAAYFCASSPPAGGTGANVLTFGAGSRLTVL.

The chain recombines TRBV7-8 with TRBJ2-7; 10 positions match TRBD2. Germline CDR1 and CDR2: SGHVS and FQNEAQ. Trimming took 3 bases from V and 7 from J; bases not matched to a gene: 9. The CDR3 extends over 15 amino acids. CDR3 loop: CASSFRLAGAREQYF. CDR3 nucleotides: TGTGCCAGCAGCTTCCGGCTAGCGGGAGCGAGAGAGCAGTACTTC.

The chain couples TRBV19 to TRBJ2-7; 11 bases agree with TRBD2. The CDR3 length is 14 residues. Looked up from germline, CDR1 is LNHDA and CDR2 is SQIVND (reference sequence). The trim removed 10 bases at V and 2 bases at J, leaving 7 bases unmatched. The CDR3 region is CATAASGGTYEQYF. CDR3 nucleotide sequence: TGTGCCACGGCCGCTAGCGGGGGGACCTACGAGCAGTACTTC. The full variable domain, its missing parts supplied by reference TRBV19 and TRBJ2-7, is DGGITQSPKYLFRKEGQNVTLSCEQNLNHDAMYWYRQDPGQGLRLIYYSQIVNDFQKGDIAEGYSVSREKKESFPLTVTSAQKNPTAFYLCATAASGGTYEQYFGPGTRLTVT.

The V and J genes are TRBV4-2 and TRBJ2-7; possibly TRBD2 for D (5 bases). Germline loops: CDR1 LGHNA, CDR2 YNFKEQ. V lost 0 bases and J 2 bases, leaving 8 bases between the germline ends. This CDR3 is built from 14 residues. The CDR3 nucleotides read TGTGCCAGCAGCCAAGAAGACTACCCCTACGAGCAGTACTTC. Residues: CASSQEDYPYEQYF.

The count of this clone is one. CDR3 loop: CASGGTSGFVLGTQYF. DNA of the CDR3: TGTGCCAGCGGGGGGACTAGCGGTTTCGTCCTAGGTACGCAGTATTTT. The chain combines TRBV9 with TRBJ2-3; 11 nucleotides line up with TRBD2. CDR1 and CDR2 from the germline V gene are SGDLS and YYNGEE. This CDR3 contains 16 residues. Trimming took 7 bases from V and 8 from J; bases not matched to a gene: 15.

V is TRBV4-3 and J is TRBJ2-2; TRBD2 matches 7 bases. Germline trimming cut 4 bases from V and 0 bases from J; bases unmatched to any gene: 11. Germline lookup yields CDR1 LGHNA and CDR2 YSLEER. This CDR3 has 18 amino acids. The CDR3 here is CASSLSLSSGTNTGELFF. The CDR3 coding sequence is TGCGCCAGCAGCCTGTCGCTTTCTAGCGGAACGAACACCGGGGAGCTGTTTTTT.

This chain connects TRBV27 to TRBJ2-7; D is possibly TRBD1 (5 bases). The V gene lost 4 bases and the J gene lost 5 bases, with 6 bases spanning the gap. The CDR3 has 11 residues. CDR1 MNHEY and CDR2 SMNVEV come from the germline V gene (reference sequence). The CDR3 reads CASSSRDEQYF. CDR3 bases: TGTGCCAGCAGTTCCAGGGACGAGCAGTACTTC.

The chain uses TRBV12-3 or TRBV12-4 and TRBJ1-2; D might be TRBD1 (5 bases). V lost 7 bases and J 8 bases, leaving 17 bases between the germline ends. The CDR3 extends over 13 amino acids. CDR3 coding DNA: TGTGCCAGCATGGGGGGAGGGAATTTGGGCTACACCTTC. It encodes CASMGGGNLGYTF.

This clone was found a few times. The V call is TRBV7-2, the J call TRBJ1-1, with 7 bases aligning to TRBD1. This CDR3 is 13 amino acids long. The V segment lost 3 bases and the J segment 6 bases; nucleotides outside the gene matches: 4. Per germline, CDR1 SGHTA and CDR2 FQGNSA. The CDR3 coding sequence is TGTGCCAGCAGCTTGGCAGGGGGTCCTGAAGCTTTCTTT. Translated: CASSLAGGPEAFF.

The chain joins TRBV5-4 to TRBJ2-1; 11 nucleotides agree with TRBD1. The CDR3 is made up of 15 amino acids. V shed 1 base and J 7 bases; nucleotides not matched to a gene: 4. CDR1 is SGHNT and CDR2 is YYREEE in the germline V gene (reference sequence). CDR3 nucleotide sequence: TGTGCCAGCAGCTTGTTCGGACAGGGGGCAAATGAGCAGTTCTTC. Translating gives CASSLFGQGANEQFF.